The T cell receptor (beta chain) described here comes from a study of blood T cell repertoires in COVID-19. Study as a whole: Whether acute or convalescent, the COVID-19 samples came from the United States, Italy and Spain. Nucleic acid was either cDNA or gDNA, and it came from T cells, B-cell-depleted T cells, or PBMCs.

Deletions cut 4 bases from V and 6 bases from J, with 12 bases between. The CDR3 covers 13 residues. The germline V gene has CDR1 SGHTA and CDR2 FQGNSA. Patients from Seattle were sampled longitudinally, starting during active infection. In the original workflow: Reference gene primers were amplified, and this amplification served to estimate nucleated cell counts. Produced via immunoSEQ multiplex PCR; TCRdb's table is partial and in-frame only. V and J calls plus clone size are reproduced from that table; the DNA served to infer D and trimming. The sample shows hundreds of thousands of clones, 88% of them seen only once.

Sequences were obtained from peripheral blood. The clonotype originates from a woman aged 25 to 39 with COVID-19, enrolled during active disease. The V gene is TRBV7-2, the J gene TRBJ1-2, with D possibly being TRBD1 (5 bases). CDR3 region: CASSWTKGNGYTF. The CDR3 DNA reads as TGTGCCAGCAGCTGGACCAAGGGGAATGGCTACACCTTC.